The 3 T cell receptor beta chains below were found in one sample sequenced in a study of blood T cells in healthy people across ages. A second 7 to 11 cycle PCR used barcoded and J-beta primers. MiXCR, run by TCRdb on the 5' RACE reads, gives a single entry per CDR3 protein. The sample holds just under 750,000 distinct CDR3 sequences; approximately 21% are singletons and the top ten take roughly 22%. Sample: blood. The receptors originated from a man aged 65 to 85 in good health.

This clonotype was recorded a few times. The CDR3 protein is CASSPAGGGTDTQYF. In nucleotides, the CDR3 is TGTGCCAGCAGCCCAGCGGGGGGCGGCACAGATACGCAGTATTTT. V and J are TRBV7-6 and TRBJ2-3; 9 nucleotides line up with TRBD2. Germline V gene sequence: CDR1 SGHVS, CDR2 FNYEAQ. CDR3 length: 15 amino acids. Losses at the gene ends were 5 bases for V and 1 base for J; bases not matched to a gene: 4. The whole variable domain, remainder taken from reference TRBV7-6 and TRBJ2-3, is GAGVSQSPRYKVTKRGQDVALRCDPISGHVSLYWYRQALGQGPEFLTYFNYEAQQDKSGLPNDRFSAERPEGSISTLTIQRTEQRDSAMYRCASSPAGGGTDTQYFGPGTRLTVL.

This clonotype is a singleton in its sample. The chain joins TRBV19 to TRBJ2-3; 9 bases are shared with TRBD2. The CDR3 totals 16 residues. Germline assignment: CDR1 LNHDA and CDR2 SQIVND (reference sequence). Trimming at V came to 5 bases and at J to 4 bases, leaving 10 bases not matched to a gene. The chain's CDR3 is CASSARPGLAADTQYF. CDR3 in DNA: TGTGCCAGTAGTGCGCGGCCGGGACTAGCAGCAGATACGCAGTATTTT.

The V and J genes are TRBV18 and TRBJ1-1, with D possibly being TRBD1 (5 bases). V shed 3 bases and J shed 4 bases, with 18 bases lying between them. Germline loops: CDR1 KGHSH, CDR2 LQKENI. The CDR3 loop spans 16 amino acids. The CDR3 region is CASSPAIRRQGTEAFF. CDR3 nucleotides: TGTGCCAGCTCACCCGCAATCAGGCGTCAGGGCACTGAAGCTTTCTTT.